This is a list of T cell receptor beta chains from one sample in a study of blood T cell repertoires in COVID-19. Assay used: immunoSEQ multiplex PCR; TCRdb lists only in-frame clones, some missing. The table has approximately 130,000 clones, approximately 83% seen once. The source material was peripheral blood. The receptors here all came from a woman aged 50 to 60 who had recovered from COVID-19. Both conserved end residues are part of each CDR3. The D gene is left open where the match is weak. Size is stated for part of the rows, as once, few or many counts, or as a class when the clone is expanded.

D: TRBD2; size: many; J: TRBJ2-7; V: TRBV11-2; DNA: TGTGCCAGCAGCGAGCCCGTTAGCGGGGTATACGAGCAGTACTTC; CDR3: CASSEPVSGVYEQYF
D: TRBD2; size: few; J: TRBJ2-1; V: TRBV10-1; DNA: TGCGCCAGAACCCCACGGACTAGCGGAGACAATGAGCAGTTCTTC; CDR3: CARTPRTSGDNEQFF
D: TRBD1; size: NA; J: TRBJ2-1; V: TRBV30; DNA: TGTGCCTGGAGGGGAAAGTGGGGACAGGGGGCCGGGCAGTTCTTC; CDR3: CAWRGKWGQGAGQFF
D: TRBD2; size: NA; J: TRBJ2-4; V: TRBV6-5; DNA: TGTGCCAGCAGTTACAGCGGGAAAGCCAAAAACATTCAGTACTTC; CDR3: CASSYSGKAKNIQYF
D: NA; size: NA; J: TRBJ1-3; V: TRBV5-1; DNA: TGCGCCAGCAGCTTGGACAGTCTGTCTGGAAACACCATATATTTT; CDR3: CASSLDSLSGNTIYF
D: TRBD1; size: NA; J: TRBJ1-2; V: TRBV7-9; DNA: TGTGCCAGCAGCTTGGGACAGAACTATGGCTACACCTTC; CDR3: CASSLGQNYGYTF
D: TRBD1; size: once; J: TRBJ1-1; V: TRBV6-2/TRBV6-3; DNA: TGTGCCAGCAGTTACCAAATGGAAGGACCAGGGGGGAACACTGAAGCTTTCTTT; CDR3: CASSYQMEGPGGNTEAFF
D: NA; size: once; J: TRBJ2-3; V: TRBV19; DNA: TGTGCCAGTAGTATCGGGAGCCCAGATACGCAGTATTTT; CDR3: CASSIGSPDTQYF
D: TRBD1; size: NA; J: TRBJ1-3; V: TRBV19; DNA: TGTGCCAGTCAAAACAGGGGGAACACCATATATTTT; CDR3: CASQNRGNTIYF
D: TRBD2; size: NA; J: TRBJ2-1; V: TRBV20-1; DNA: TGCAGTGCTAGTCTAGCGGGAACGCTAAATGAGCAGTTCTTC; CDR3: CSASLAGTLNEQFF
D: NA; size: NA; J: TRBJ1-1; V: TRBV7-9; DNA: TGTGCCAGCAGCTTAGGCGACTCCCGCAACACTGAAGCTTTCTTT; CDR3: CASSLGDSRNTEAFF
D: NA; size: NA; J: TRBJ1-4; V: TRBV6-5; DNA: TGTGCCAGCAGTTACTCGTCAGCCAGCCCTCCGGGGAAACTGTTTTTT; CDR3: CASSYSSASPPGKLFF
D: TRBD1; size: NA; J: TRBJ2-7; V: TRBV9; DNA: TGTGCCAGCAGCGTAGCGCCGGGACAGGGGGACTACGAGCAGTACTTC; CDR3: CASSVAPGQGDYEQYF
D: NA; size: few; J: TRBJ2-5; V: TRBV3-1/TRBV3-2; DNA: TGTGCCAGCAGCCGTTATCCCCGGGGGCAAGAGACCCAGTACTTC; CDR3: CASSRYPRGQETQYF
D: NA; size: NA; J: TRBJ2-5; V: TRBV9; DNA: TGTGCCAGCAGCGTAGATACAGGGTTCTGGGAGACCCAGTACTTC; CDR3: CASSVDTGFWETQYF
D: NA; size: NA; J: TRBJ2-2; V: TRBV19; DNA: TGTGCCAGTAGTTCTACGAACACCGGGGAGCTGTTTTTT; CDR3: CASSSTNTGELFF
D: NA; size: NA; J: TRBJ1-6; V: TRBV12-3/TRBV12-4; DNA: TGTGCCAGCAGTAACTCAAATTCACCCCTCCACTTT; CDR3: CASSNSNSPLHF
D: NA; size: NA; J: TRBJ2-1; V: TRBV4-1; DNA: TGCGCCAGCAGCCCGTGGACCGGGACTCCTACCTACAATGAGCAGTTCTTC; CDR3: CASSPWTGTPTYNEQFF
D: TRBD1; size: NA; J: TRBJ1-5; V: TRBV2; DNA: TGTGCCAGCAGTCAACAGGGGAGTCAGCCCCAGCATTTT; CDR3: CASSQQGSQPQHF
D: TRBD2; size: NA; J: TRBJ2-7; V: TRBV7-2; DNA: TGTGCCAGCAGCCCAAGGACTAGCGGGTTAACCTACGAGCAGTACTTC; CDR3: CASSPRTSGLTYEQYF
D: NA; size: NA; J: TRBJ1-4; V: TRBV3-1/TRBV3-2; DNA: TGTGCCAGCAGCCAAGCCGGAAGGAGAAATGAAAAACTGTTTTTT; CDR3: CASSQAGRRNEKLFF
D: NA; size: once; J: TRBJ1-1; V: TRBV19; DNA: TGTGCCAGTAGTATGTCGTCGGGGACTGAAGCTTTCTTT; CDR3: CASSMSSGTEAFF
D: NA; size: NA; J: TRBJ1-1; V: TRBV7-3; DNA: TGTGCCAGCAGCACAGACCCGAACACTGAAGCTTTCTTT; CDR3: CASSTDPNTEAFF
D: NA; size: NA; J: TRBJ2-5; V: TRBV7-6; DNA: TGTGCCAGCAGCTTAGTCCGGATACGGGGGGAGACCCAGTACTTC; CDR3: CASSLVRIRGETQYF
D: NA; size: NA; J: TRBJ2-7; V: TRBV19; DNA: TGTGCCAGTAGTGTTGCTGGGCGGGCTAGCTCCTACGAGCAGTACTTC; CDR3: CASSVAGRASSYEQYF
D: NA; size: NA; J: TRBJ2-6; V: TRBV19; DNA: TGTGCCAGTAGTATTCTCAGCTCTGGGGCCAACGTCCTGACTTTC; CDR3: CASSILSSGANVLTF
D: TRBD2; size: NA; J: TRBJ2-7; V: TRBV11-2; DNA: TGTGCCAGCAGCTTAGGCCTTGGGACTAGCGGGCTGTACGAGCAGTACTTC; CDR3: CASSLGLGTSGLYEQYF
D: TRBD1; size: NA; J: TRBJ1-2; V: TRBV5-5; DNA: TGTGCCAGCAGCCTGCGGACAGGGGGGCGTAGAGGCTACACCTTC; CDR3: CASSLRTGGRRGYTF
D: TRBD1; size: NA; J: TRBJ2-3; V: TRBV5-1; DNA: TGCGCCAGCAGCTTAAACCGGGACAGTGGGACAGATACGCAGTATTTT; CDR3: CASSLNRDSGTDTQYF
D: TRBD1; size: NA; J: TRBJ1-6; V: TRBV30; DNA: TGTGCCTGGAACAGGGGCTTGTATAATTCACCCCTCCACTTT; CDR3: CAWNRGLYNSPLHF
D: TRBD1; size: few; J: TRBJ2-7; V: TRBV25-1; DNA: TGTGCCAGCAGTGGGGCCGGGACAGGGTTCTACGAGCAGTACTTC; CDR3: CASSGAGTGFYEQYF
D: NA; size: NA; J: TRBJ2-1; V: TRBV6-6; DNA: TGTGCCAGCAGTTATGGGTCGAGCGCGTACAATGAGCAGTTCTTC; CDR3: CASSYGSSAYNEQFF
D: NA; size: NA; J: TRBJ1-1; V: TRBV3-1/TRBV3-2; DNA: TGTGCCAGCAGCCAAAGGAGGAACACTGAAGCTTTCTTT; CDR3: CASSQRRNTEAFF
D: NA; size: NA; J: TRBJ2-3; V: TRBV6-5; DNA: TGTGCCAGCAGGCCCGTTAGTTTGGATACGCAGTATTTT; CDR3: CASRPVSLDTQYF
D: NA; size: few; J: TRBJ2-1; V: TRBV5-8; DNA: TGTGCCAGCAGCTTGACTAGTAACGATGAGCAGTTCTTC; CDR3: CASSLTSNDEQFF
D: NA; size: NA; J: TRBJ1-6; V: TRBV7-2; DNA: TGTGCCAGCAGCCCCGAATACGGGAACTCACCCCTCCACTTT; CDR3: CASSPEYGNSPLHF
D: TRBD2; size: NA; J: TRBJ2-5; V: TRBV6-5; DNA: TGTGCCAGCAGTACTTACCCAGCGGGGGGAGAGACCCAGTACTTC; CDR3: CASSTYPAGGETQYF
D: TRBD1; size: once; J: TRBJ1-1; V: TRBV19; DNA: TGTGCCAGTAGTAACACAGGGGACACTGAAGCTTTCTTT; CDR3: CASSNTGDTEAFF
D: NA; size: once; J: TRBJ1-4; V: TRBV6-5; DNA: TGTGCCAGCAGTTACTCTAGGCAGGGCGGTGAAAAACTGTTTTTT; CDR3: CASSYSRQGGEKLFF
D: TRBD1; size: NA; J: TRBJ1-1; V: TRBV11-3; DNA: TGTGCCAGCAACCGGGACAGGGAGAACACTGAAGCTTTCTTT; CDR3: CASNRDRENTEAFF
D: NA; size: NA; J: TRBJ1-2; V: TRBV11-2; DNA: TGTGCCAGCAGCGAGACAGTCTCCTATGGCTACACCTTC; CDR3: CASSETVSYGYTF
D: NA; size: NA; J: TRBJ2-5; V: TRBV28; DNA: TGTGCCAGCAGAGCAAATAGCCCTGGATGGGAGACCCAGTACTTC; CDR3: CASRANSPGWETQYF
D: NA; size: once; J: TRBJ1-5; V: TRBV2; DNA: TGTGCCAGCGTCGTTAAACAGCCTTGGGGCAATCAGCCCCAGCATTTT; CDR3: CASVVKQPWGNQPQHF
D: NA; size: NA; J: TRBJ2-2; V: TRBV29-1; DNA: TGCAGCGTTCGGTACACCGGGGAGCTGTTTTTT; CDR3: CSVRYTGELFF
D: NA; size: NA; J: TRBJ1-1; V: TRBV27; DNA: TGTGCCAGCAGTTTAAGGGTAGCGAGTACTGAAGCTTTCTTT; CDR3: CASSLRVASTEAFF
D: NA; size: NA; J: TRBJ2-2; V: TRBV7-2; DNA: TGTGCCAGCAGCACTTCAAAAACGAACACCGGGGAGCTGTTTTTT; CDR3: CASSTSKTNTGELFF
D: NA; size: NA; J: TRBJ2-5; V: TRBV7-2; DNA: TGTGCCAGCAGCCAAACTAGGGTTCAAGAGACCCAGTACTTC; CDR3: CASSQTRVQETQYF
D: NA; size: NA; J: TRBJ2-1; V: TRBV6-5; DNA: TGTGCCAGCAGGGACAGCTACAATGAGCAGTTCTTC; CDR3: CASRDSYNEQFF
D: NA; size: NA; J: TRBJ1-5; V: TRBV18; DNA: TGTGCCAGCTCAGGGGTAGGGGACAATCAGCCCCAGCATTTT; CDR3: CASSGVGDNQPQHF
D: TRBD1; size: NA; J: TRBJ2-7; V: TRBV29-1; DNA: TGCAGCGTTGAATTGGGGACAGCTTCCTACGAGCAGTACTTC; CDR3: CSVELGTASYEQYF
D: NA; size: NA; J: TRBJ1-5; V: TRBV2; DNA: TGTGCCAGCAGTGAAGCGAGGGCCAGTAGCCAGCCCCAGCATTTT; CDR3: CASSEARASSQPQHF
D: NA; size: NA; J: TRBJ2-7; V: TRBV25-1; DNA: TGTGCCAGCAGTGAAGGCCGTCGGGGGAATCTGGTATACGAGCAGTACTTC; CDR3: CASSEGRRGNLVYEQYF